Presented here are 10 T cell receptor beta chains from one specimen sequenced in a study of CD8 T cells in ankylosing spondylitis. General study points: Blood of patients with ankylosing spondylitis appeared to be characterized by a TCR beta motif of several highly homologous variants.

For these TCRs, the target antigens are not known. In TCRdb, the 5' RACE reads were re-called with MiXCR into one record per CDR3 protein. The sample lists 700,000 to 850,000 distinct CDR3 sequences, approximately 12% occurring once. The sample consisted of blood, either unsorted or a sorted T cell fraction (not recorded which). These receptors came from a male donor with ankylosing spondylitis.

The rearrangement uses TRBV20-1 and TRBJ1-2; D is possibly TRBD1 (6 bases). Germline V gene lookup returns CDR1 DFQATT and CDR2 SNEGSKA (reference sequence). V was cut by 5 bases and J by 1 base, with 11 bases left in between. This CDR3 comprises 13 residues. CDR3: CSAADRRNYGYTF. Here the CDR3 DNA reads TGCAGTGCTGCAGACAGGCGTAACTATGGCTACACCTTC.

J is TRBJ2-2 and V is TRBV20-1, with TRBD2 matching 7 bases. V was pared by 6 bases and J by 4 bases, with 11 bases of the junction left unmatched. The CDR3 loop spans 15 amino acids. CDR1 and CDR2 from the germline V gene are DFQATT and SNEGSKA (reference sequence). The CDR3 loop reads CSARTRERGTGELFF. In nucleotides, the CDR3 is TGCAGTGCGCGCACTAGAGAGCGGGGCACCGGGGAGCTGTTTTTT.

V usage is TRBV6-1 and J usage is TRBJ2-3; D is unclear. The germline V gene has CDR1 MNHNS and CDR2 SASEGT. The V gene lost 9 bases and the J gene lost 2 bases, with 15 bases spanning the gap. The CDR3 totals 14 residues. Here the CDR3 DNA reads TGTGCCAGTAGGACGGCCGCTTTCACAGATACGCAGTATTTT. Protein: CASRTAAFTDTQYF.

This clonotype was recorded at least ten times. V is TRBV27 and J is TRBJ2-7; possible D gene TRBD2, 6 bases. The CDR3 sequence is 17 residues long. The V end was cut by 2 bases, the J end by 2 bases, with 19 bases between. CDR1 MNHEY and CDR2 SMNVEV come from the germline V gene (reference sequence). CDR3 coding DNA: TGTGCCAGCAGTTTAAGGGTTACGGGAGTTAATACCTACGAGCAGTACTTC. This sequence encodes CASSLRVTGVNTYEQYF.

This clonotype occurred once. The genes are TRBV5-1 and TRBJ2-3, with 9 bases aligning to TRBD2. The CDR3 consists of 15 residues. V lost 0 bases to trimming and J lost 8 bases; unmatched junction nucleotides: 7. The germline V gene has CDR1 SGHRS and CDR2 YFSETQ. DNA for the CDR3: TGCGCCAGCAGCTTGGATGCGGGGGGGCAAAGTACGCAGTATTTT. Translation gives CASSLDAGGQSTQYF. Variable domain in full (rest from reference TRBV5-1 and TRBJ2-3): KAGVTQTPRYLIKTRGQQVTLSCSPISGHRSVSWYQQTPGQGLQFLFEYFSETQRNKGNFPGRFSGRQFSNSRSEMNVSTLELGDSALYLCASSLDAGGQSTQYFGPGTRLTVL.

The chain carries TRBV20-1 and TRBJ1-1, with unresolved D. The V end was cut by 6 bases, the J end by 1 base, with 6 bases between. This CDR3 is built from 11 residues. Germline values: CDR1 DFQATT, CDR2 SNEGSKA (reference sequence). The CDR3 DNA reads TGCAGTGCACCCCAGAACACTGAAGCTTTCTTT. Amino acids: CSAPQNTEAFF.

The chain joins TRBV5-1 to TRBJ2-7; 9 bases agree with TRBD1. V lost 0 bases and J lost 3; bases outside the gene matches: 7. CDR1 is SGHRS and CDR2 is YFSETQ in the germline V gene. The CDR3 is 16 residues long. The CDR3: CASSLGMRDRDYEQYF. In DNA, the CDR3 is TGCGCCAGCAGCTTGGGGATGCGGGACAGGGACTACGAGCAGTACTTC.

The chain employs TRBV5-4 and TRBJ2-2; no clear D. This CDR3 is 14 amino acids long. Between the trimmed V and J ends, which lost 3 bases and 4 bases, there was a span of 10 bases. Germline values: CDR1 SGHNT, CDR2 YYREEE (reference sequence). The CDR3 DNA reads as TGTGCCAGCAGCTGGAGTCATCGCACCGGGGAGCTGTTTTTT. It is translated as CASSWSHRTGELFF.

The chain has TRBV10-3 and TRBJ1-5; the match to TRBD1 covers 7 bases. Losses at the gene ends were 8 bases for V and 0 bases for J; bases not matched to a gene: 7. Looked up from germline, CDR1 is ENHRY and CDR2 is SYGVKD. The length of the CDR3 is 15 residues. The CDR3 DNA reads TGTGCCATCGGAAAAACAGGGGATAGCAATCAGCCCCAGCATTTT. Amino acid sequence: CAIGKTGDSNQPQHF.

This clonotype was seen a few times. This chain links TRBV24-1 with TRBJ2-2; TRBD2 is a possible D gene (6 bases). The CDR3 spans 15 residues. CDR1 KGHDR and CDR2 SFDVKD come from the germline V gene. V shed 7 bases and J shed 5 bases, with 16 bases lying between them. The CDR3 region has the DNA TGTGCCACCAGCGGAGGAGGGGCGAGGACCGGGGAGCTGTTTTTT. It specifies CATSGGGARTGELFF.